This T cell receptor beta chain was recorded in a study of blood T cell repertoires in COVID-19. About the research overall: COVID-19 samples from acute and convalescent phases originated in the United States, Italy and Spain.

Participants were aged roughly 18 to 89 years from roughly 26 US areas. This CDR3 is built from 15 residues. Trimming removed 9 bases from V and 5 bases from J, with 19 bases in between. Germline values: CDR1 MNHEY, CDR2 SVGAGI. Profiled with immunoSEQ multiplex PCR; TCRdb holds only in-frame clones, not every one. The table shows some 200,000 clones, with around 81% occurring only once. This sequence originates from a woman in her forties or fifties with acute COVID-19. The rearrangement uses TRBV6-5 and TRBJ1-4; D gene unclear. Sequenced sample: PBMCs or T cells enriched from blood (not recorded which). This CDR3 reads CASSSGRGTNEKLFF. CDR3 nucleotide sequence: TGTGCCAGTTCCTCCGGGCGGGGTACCAATGAAAAACTGTTTTTT.